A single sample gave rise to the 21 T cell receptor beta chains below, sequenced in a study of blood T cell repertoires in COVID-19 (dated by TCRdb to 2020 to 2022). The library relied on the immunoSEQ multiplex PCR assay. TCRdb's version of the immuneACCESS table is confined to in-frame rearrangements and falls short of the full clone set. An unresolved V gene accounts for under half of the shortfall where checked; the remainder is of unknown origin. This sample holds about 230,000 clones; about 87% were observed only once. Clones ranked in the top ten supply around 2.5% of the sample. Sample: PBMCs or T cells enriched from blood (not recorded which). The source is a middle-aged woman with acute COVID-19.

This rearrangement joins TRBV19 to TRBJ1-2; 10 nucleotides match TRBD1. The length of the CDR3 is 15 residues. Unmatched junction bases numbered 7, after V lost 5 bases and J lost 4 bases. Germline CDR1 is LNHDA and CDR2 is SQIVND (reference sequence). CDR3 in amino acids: CASSEATGGIYGYTF. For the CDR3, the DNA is TGTGCCAGTAGTGAGGCGACAGGGGGCATCTATGGCTACACCTTC. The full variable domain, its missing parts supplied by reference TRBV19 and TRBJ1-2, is DGGITQSPKYLFRKEGQNVTLSCEQNLNHDAMYWYRQDPGQGLRLIYYSQIVNDFQKGDIAEGYSVSREKKESFPLTVTSAQKNPTAFYLCASSEATGGIYGYTFGSGTRLTVV.

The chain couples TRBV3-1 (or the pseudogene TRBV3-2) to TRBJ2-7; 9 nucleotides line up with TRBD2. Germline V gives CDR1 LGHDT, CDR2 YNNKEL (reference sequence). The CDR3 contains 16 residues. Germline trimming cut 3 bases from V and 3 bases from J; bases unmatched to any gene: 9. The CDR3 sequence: CASSHPRAGGFYEQYF. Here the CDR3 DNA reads TGTGCCAGCAGCCACCCACGGGCGGGGGGGTTCTACGAGCAGTACTTC.

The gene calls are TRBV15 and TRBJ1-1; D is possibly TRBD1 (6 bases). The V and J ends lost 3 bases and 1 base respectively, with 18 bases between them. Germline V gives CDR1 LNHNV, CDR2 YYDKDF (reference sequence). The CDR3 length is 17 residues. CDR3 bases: TGTGCCACCAGCAGGTACGTGGGGGCAAGGACGAACACTGAAGCTTTCTTT. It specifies CATSRYVGARTNTEAFF.

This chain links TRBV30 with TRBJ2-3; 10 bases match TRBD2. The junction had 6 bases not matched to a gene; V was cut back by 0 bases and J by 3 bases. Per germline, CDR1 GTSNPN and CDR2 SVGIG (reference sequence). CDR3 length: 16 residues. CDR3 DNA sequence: TGTGCCTGGAGTGTACCTAGCGGGGGTGGGACAGATACGCAGTATTTT. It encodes CAWSVPSGGGTDTQYF.

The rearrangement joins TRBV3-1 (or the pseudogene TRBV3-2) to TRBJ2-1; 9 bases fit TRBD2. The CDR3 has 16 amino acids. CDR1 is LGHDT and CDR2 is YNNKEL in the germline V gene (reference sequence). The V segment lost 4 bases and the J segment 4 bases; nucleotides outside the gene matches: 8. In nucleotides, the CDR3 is TGTGCCAGCAGCCGTCAAAGCGGGAGGACTTACAATGAGCAGTTCTTC. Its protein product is CASSRQSGRTYNEQFF.

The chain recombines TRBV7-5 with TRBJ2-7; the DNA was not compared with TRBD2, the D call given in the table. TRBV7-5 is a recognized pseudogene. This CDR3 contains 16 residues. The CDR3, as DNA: TGTGCCAGAAGCTTAGGAGGGACTAGCACCGCCTACGAGCAGTACTTC. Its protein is CARSLGGTSTAYEQYF.

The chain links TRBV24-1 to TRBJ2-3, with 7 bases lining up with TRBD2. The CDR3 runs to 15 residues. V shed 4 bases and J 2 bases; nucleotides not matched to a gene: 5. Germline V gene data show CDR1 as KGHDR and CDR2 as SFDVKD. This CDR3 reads CATSEGGGDTDTQYF. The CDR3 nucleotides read TGTGCCACCAGTGAAGGCGGGGGTGACACAGATACGCAGTATTTT.

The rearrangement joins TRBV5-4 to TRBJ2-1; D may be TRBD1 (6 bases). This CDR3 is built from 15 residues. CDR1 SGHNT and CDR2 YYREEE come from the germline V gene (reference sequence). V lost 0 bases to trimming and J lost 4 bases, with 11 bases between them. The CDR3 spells CASSLDTQGYNEQFF. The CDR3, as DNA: TGTGCCAGCAGCTTGGATACCCAGGGGTACAATGAGCAGTTCTTC.

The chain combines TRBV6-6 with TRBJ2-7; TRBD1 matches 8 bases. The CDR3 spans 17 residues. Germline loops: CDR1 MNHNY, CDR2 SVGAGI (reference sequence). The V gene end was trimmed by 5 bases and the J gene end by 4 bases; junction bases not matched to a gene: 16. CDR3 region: CASSPKIQGASGYEQYF. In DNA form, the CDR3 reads TGTGCCAGCAGTCCCAAAATTCAGGGGGCCTCCGGGTACGAGCAGTACTTC.

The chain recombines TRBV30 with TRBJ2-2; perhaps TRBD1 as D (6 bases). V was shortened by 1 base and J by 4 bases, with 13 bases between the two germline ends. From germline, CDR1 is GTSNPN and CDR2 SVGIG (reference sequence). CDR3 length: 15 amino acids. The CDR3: CAWSGWGLSTGELFF. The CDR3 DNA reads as TGTGCCTGGAGTGGTTGGGGGCTGAGCACCGGGGAGCTGTTTTTT.

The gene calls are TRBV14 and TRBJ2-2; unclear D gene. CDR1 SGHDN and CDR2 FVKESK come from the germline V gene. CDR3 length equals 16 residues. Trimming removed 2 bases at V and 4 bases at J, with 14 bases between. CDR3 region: CASSQTVPLRTGELFF. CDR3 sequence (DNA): TGTGCCAGCAGCCAAACGGTTCCACTCCGCACCGGGGAGCTGTTTTTT.

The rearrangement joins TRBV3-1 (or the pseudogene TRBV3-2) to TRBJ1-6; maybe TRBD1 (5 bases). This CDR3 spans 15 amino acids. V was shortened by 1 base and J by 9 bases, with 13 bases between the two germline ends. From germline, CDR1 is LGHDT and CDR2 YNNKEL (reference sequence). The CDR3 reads CASSQGMGPGSPLHF. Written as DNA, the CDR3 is TGTGCCAGCAGCCAAGGGATGGGGCCAGGTTCACCCCTCCACTTT.

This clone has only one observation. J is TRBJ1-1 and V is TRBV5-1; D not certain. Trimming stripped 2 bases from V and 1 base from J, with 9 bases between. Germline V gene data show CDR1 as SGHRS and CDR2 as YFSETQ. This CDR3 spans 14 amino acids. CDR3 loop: CASSFLSQNTEAFF. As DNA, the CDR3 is TGCGCCAGCAGCTTTCTAAGCCAGAACACTGAAGCTTTCTTT.

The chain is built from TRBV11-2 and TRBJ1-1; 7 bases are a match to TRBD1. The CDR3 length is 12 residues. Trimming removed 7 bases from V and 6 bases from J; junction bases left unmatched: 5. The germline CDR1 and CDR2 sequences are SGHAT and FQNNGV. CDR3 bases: TGTGCCAGCAACAGGGGCGTCGCTGAAGCTTTCTTT. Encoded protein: CASNRGVAEAFF.

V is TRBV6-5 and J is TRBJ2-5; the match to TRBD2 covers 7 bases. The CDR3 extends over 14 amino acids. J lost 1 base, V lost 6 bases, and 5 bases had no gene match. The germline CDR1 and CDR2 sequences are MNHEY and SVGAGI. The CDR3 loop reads CASSWGGLQETQYF. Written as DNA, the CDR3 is TGTGCCAGCAGCTGGGGAGGGCTCCAAGAGACCCAGTACTTC.

In DNA, the CDR3 is TGTGCCAGTAGTAAGGATGAGAGCGGGACCCAGTACTTC. Its translation: CASSKDESGTQYF. This chain connects TRBV19 to TRBJ2-5; a possible D gene is TRBD2 (5 bases). Germline assignment: CDR1 LNHDA and CDR2 SQIVND (reference sequence). This CDR3 spans 13 amino acids. V dropped 4 bases and J dropped 7 bases, with 13 bases sitting between them.

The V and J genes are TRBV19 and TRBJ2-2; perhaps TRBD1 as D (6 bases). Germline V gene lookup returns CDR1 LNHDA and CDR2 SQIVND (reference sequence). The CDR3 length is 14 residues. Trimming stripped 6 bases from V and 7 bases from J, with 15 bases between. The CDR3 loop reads CASRQGPSSGELFF. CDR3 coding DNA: TGTGCCAGTAGACAGGGACCCTCCAGCGGGGAGCTGTTTTTT.

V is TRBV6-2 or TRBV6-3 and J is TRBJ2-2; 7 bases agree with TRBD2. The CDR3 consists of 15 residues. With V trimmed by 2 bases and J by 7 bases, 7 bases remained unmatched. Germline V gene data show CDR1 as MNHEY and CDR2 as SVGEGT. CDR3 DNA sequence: TGTGCCAGCAGTTACGGTGCGGGAGTGGACGGGGAGCTGTTTTTT. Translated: CASSYGAGVDGELFF.

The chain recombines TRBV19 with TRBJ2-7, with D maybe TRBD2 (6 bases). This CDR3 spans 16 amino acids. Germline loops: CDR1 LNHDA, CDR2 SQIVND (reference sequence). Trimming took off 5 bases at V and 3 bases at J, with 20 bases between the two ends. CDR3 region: CASSPRIRDSDYEQYV. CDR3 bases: TGTGCCAGTAGTCCAAGAATCCGGGACTCGGACTACGAGCAGTACGTC.

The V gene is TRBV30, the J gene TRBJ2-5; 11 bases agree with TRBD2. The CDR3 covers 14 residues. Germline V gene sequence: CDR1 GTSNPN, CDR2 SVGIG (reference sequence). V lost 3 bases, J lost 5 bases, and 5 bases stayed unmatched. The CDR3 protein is CAWRIAGGKETQYF. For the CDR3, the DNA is TGTGCCTGGAGAATAGCGGGGGGGAAGGAGACCCAGTACTTC.

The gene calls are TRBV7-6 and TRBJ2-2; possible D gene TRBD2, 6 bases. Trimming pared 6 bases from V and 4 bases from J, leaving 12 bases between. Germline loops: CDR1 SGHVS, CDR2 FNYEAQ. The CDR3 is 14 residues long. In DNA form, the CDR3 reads TGTGCCAGCAGGGGGGACTCTCTCACCGGGGAGCTGTTTTTT. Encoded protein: CASRGDSLTGELFF.